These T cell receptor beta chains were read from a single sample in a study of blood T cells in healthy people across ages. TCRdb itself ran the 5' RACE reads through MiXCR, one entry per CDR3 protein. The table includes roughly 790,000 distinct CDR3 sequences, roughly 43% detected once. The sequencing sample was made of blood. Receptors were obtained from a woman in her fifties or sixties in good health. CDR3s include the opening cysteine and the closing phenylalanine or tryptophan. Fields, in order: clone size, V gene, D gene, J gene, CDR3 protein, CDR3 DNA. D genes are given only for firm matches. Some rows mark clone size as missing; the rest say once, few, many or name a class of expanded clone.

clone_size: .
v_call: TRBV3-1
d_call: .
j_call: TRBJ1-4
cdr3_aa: CASSQGQTGHEKLFF
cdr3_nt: TGTGCCAGCAGCCAAGGGCAGACAGGCCATGAAAAACTGTTTTTT

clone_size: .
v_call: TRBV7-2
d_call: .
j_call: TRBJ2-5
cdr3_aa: CASSLVSNLQETQYF
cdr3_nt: TGTGCCAGCAGCTTAGTTTCAAATCTCCAAGAGACCCAGTACTTC

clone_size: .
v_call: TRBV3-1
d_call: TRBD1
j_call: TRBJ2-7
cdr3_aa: CASGQAGGIFYEQYF
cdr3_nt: TGTGCCAGCGGCCAGGCAGGGGGAATTTTCTACGAGCAGTACTTC

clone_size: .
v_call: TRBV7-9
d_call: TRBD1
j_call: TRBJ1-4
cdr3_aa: CASSLVRGHEKLFF
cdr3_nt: TGTGCCAGCAGCTTGGTTAGGGGGCATGAAAAACTGTTTTTT

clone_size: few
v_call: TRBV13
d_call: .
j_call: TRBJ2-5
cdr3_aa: CASTRRGDPRSGETQYF
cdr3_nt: TGTGCCAGCACCCGGCGAGGTGATCCTCGATCTGGGGAGACCCAGTACTTC

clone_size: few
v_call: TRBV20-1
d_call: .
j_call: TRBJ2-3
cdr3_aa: CSAKETSTVATQYF
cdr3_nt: TGCAGTGCTAAGGAAACTAGCACTGTTGCTACGCAGTATTTT

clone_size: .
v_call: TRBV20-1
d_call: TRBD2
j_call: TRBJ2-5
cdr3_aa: CSARVSVSGGSRETQYF
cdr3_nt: TGCAGTGCTAGAGTATCTGTTAGCGGGGGGTCGAGGGAGACCCAGTACTTC

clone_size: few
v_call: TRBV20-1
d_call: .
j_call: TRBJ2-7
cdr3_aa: CSARDPAYVSYEQYF
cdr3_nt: TGCAGTGCTAGAGATCCGGCCTATGTTTCCTACGAGCAGTACTTC

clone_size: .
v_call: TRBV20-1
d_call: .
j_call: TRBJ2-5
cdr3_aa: CSAPQRNRAPETQYF
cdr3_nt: TGCAGTGCTCCCCAACGGAACAGGGCCCCAGAGACCCAGTACTTC

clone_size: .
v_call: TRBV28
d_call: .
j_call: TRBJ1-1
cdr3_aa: CASSFRGLLLNTEAFF
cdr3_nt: TGTGCCAGCAGTTTCAGGGGCCTGCTCTTGAACACTGAAGCTTTCTTT

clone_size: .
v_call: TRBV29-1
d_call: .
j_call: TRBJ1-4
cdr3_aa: CSAQPPNEKLFF
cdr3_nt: TGCAGCGCACAGCCTCCTAATGAAAAACTGTTTTTT

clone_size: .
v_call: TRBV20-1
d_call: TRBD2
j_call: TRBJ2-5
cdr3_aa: CSAGASGGKETQYF
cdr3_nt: TGCAGTGCTGGGGCTAGCGGGGGAAAAGAGACCCAGTACTTC